This entry lists 25 T cell receptor beta chains sequenced from one sample in a study of shared clonotypes between healthy human individuals. Measured with immunoSEQ multiplex PCR; TCRdb has only the in-frame clones, and not every one. The sample consists of about half a million clones, roughly 83% of them appearing once. The material sequenced was PBMCs. All receptors come from a woman aged 40-49 years in good health. Some clones in this sample may be carry-over from other donors' samples.

The gene calls are TRBV28 and TRBJ2-5, with 7 nucleotides matching TRBD1. The J call may be in error: the DNA end matches TRBJ2-7 better. The length of the CDR3 is 15 residues. CDR1 is MDHEN and CDR2 is SYDVKM in the germline V gene. This CDR3 is CASTVRDSSSYEQYF. The CDR3 nucleotides are TGTGCCAGCACCGTCCGGGACAGCAGCTCCTACGAGCAGTACTTC.

The V and J genes are TRBV7-3 and TRBJ2-3; D gene unclear. From germline, CDR1 is SGHTA and CDR2 FQGTGA. V was cut by 2 bases and J by 7 bases, with 13 bases left in between. CDR3 length equals 14 residues. CDR3 loop: CASSLDDYSNTQYF. The CDR3 DNA follows: TGTGCCAGCAGCTTAGATGATTACTCGAATACGCAGTATTTT. Supplemented by reference TRBV7-3 and TRBJ2-3, the full variable domain reads GAGVSQTPSNKVTEKGKYVELRCDPISGHTALYWYRQSLGQGPEFLIYFQGTGAADDSGLPNDRFFAVRPEGSVSTLKIQRTERGDSAVYLCASSLDDYSNTQYFGPGTRLTVL.

V and J are TRBV6-6 and TRBJ1-1; TRBD1 is a possible D gene (6 bases). Germline V CDR1 and CDR2: MNHNY, SVGAGI (reference sequence). Trimming left V 5 bases short and J 3 bases short, with 13 bases between. This CDR3 has 14 amino acids. The CDR3 loop is CASSPRGGDTEAFF. CDR3 nucleotides: TGTGCCAGCAGTCCCAGGGGTGGGGACACTGAAGCTTTCTTT.

The rearrangement uses TRBV19 and TRBJ2-7; 9 positions agree with TRBD2. V dropped 3 bases and J dropped 0; count of bases not matched to a gene: 12. The CDR3 length is 18 residues. Germline CDR1 LNHDA, CDR2 SQIVND (reference sequence). In DNA form, the CDR3 reads TGTGCCAGTAGTATTGGTCGCGGGCTAGCGGGACCCTCCTACGAGCAGTACTTC. Translation: CASSIGRGLAGPSYEQYF.

The genes are TRBV7-2 and TRBJ2-7; the match to TRBD1 covers 9 bases. In germline, CDR1 is SGHTA, CDR2 FQGNSA. CDR3 length: 15 residues. V shed 1 base, J shed 0 bases, and the junction held 1 base outside the gene matches. CDR3 in amino acids: CASSLGTGVSYEQYF. CDR3 nucleotides: TGTGCCAGCAGCTTAGGGACAGGGGTCTCCTACGAGCAGTACTTC.

The DNA for the CDR3 is TGTGCCAGCAGCGTGGGGACAGGTTTGGATCAGCCCCAGCATTTT. It codes for CASSVGTGLDQPQHF. This rearrangement joins TRBV9 to TRBJ1-5, with 8 nucleotides matching TRBD1. The CDR3 spans 15 residues. Germline V lookup: CDR1 SGDLS, CDR2 YYNGEE. V lost 2 bases and J lost 5; bases outside the gene matches: 6.

This chain joins TRBV7-6 and TRBJ2-3; 9 bases fit TRBD2. The CDR3 runs to 22 residues. The V segment lost 0 bases and the J segment 5 bases; nucleotides outside the gene matches: 24. Germline-derived CDR1 and CDR2 are SGHVS and FNYEAQ. The CDR3 region is CASSLAISTGAPRTSDGDTQYF. CDR3 sequence (DNA): TGTGCCAGCAGCTTAGCGATCTCTACAGGGGCCCCTAGGACTAGCGATGGAGATACGCAGTATTTT.

J is TRBJ2-5 and V is TRBV2; the D is unclear. CDR1 is SNHLY, CDR2 FYNNEI, per germline. Trimming took off 6 bases at V and 5 bases at J, with 16 bases between the two ends. The CDR3 consists of 14 residues. CDR3: CASSASGSRETQYF. The CDR3 DNA is TGTGCCAGCAGCGCTTCTGGTTCCCGGGAGACCCAGTACTTC.

This sequence joins TRBV28 and TRBJ1-4, with D possibly matching TRBD1 (5 bases). V was shortened by 5 bases and J by 7 bases, with 8 bases between the two germline ends. The CDR3 sequence is 12 residues long. Germline CDR1 MDHEN, CDR2 SYDVKM. DNA for the CDR3: TGTGCCAGCAGTCACGGGACTGAAAAACTGTTTTTT. The encoded protein is CASSHGTEKLFF.

The V and J genes are TRBV19 and TRBJ2-2; 7 bases align to TRBD1. With V trimmed by 3 bases and J by 5 bases, 6 bases remained unmatched. The CDR3 covers 15 residues. CDR1 is LNHDA, CDR2 SQIVND, per germline (reference sequence). The CDR3 DNA reads TGTGCCAGTAGTATGAAGGGGACAGAAACCGGGGAGCTGTTTTTT. It is translated as CASSMKGTETGELFF.

The J gene is TRBJ2-1, the V gene TRBV5-1; D is perhaps TRBD2 (6 bases). CDR3 length: 15 amino acids. Germline V gene lookup returns CDR1 SGHRS and CDR2 YFSETQ. Trimming removed 0 bases at V and 7 bases at J, with 14 bases between. The DNA for the CDR3 is TGCGCCAGCAGCTTGGGACTAGGAAAAGGAAATGAGCAGTTCTTC. Encoded protein: CASSLGLGKGNEQFF.

V gene TRBV6-5 combines with J gene TRBJ1-1; 8 nucleotides match TRBD1. J was trimmed by 5 bases and V by 6 bases; bases with no gene match: 5. The CDR3 sequence is 13 residues long. Germline V gives CDR1 MNHEY, CDR2 SVGAGI. Here the CDR3 DNA reads TGTGCCAGCAGCTCGGGACAGGTGACTGAAGCTTTCTTT. Protein sequence: CASSSGQVTEAFF.

This chain uses TRBV5-1 with TRBJ2-1, with D unclear. The V end was cut by 1 base, the J end by 12 bases, with 17 bases between. Germline CDR1 and CDR2: SGHRS and YFSETQ. This CDR3 is 14 amino acids long. The CDR3 region has the DNA TGCGCCAGCAGCTTGCATCTCCCGCTGCAAGGGCAGTTCTTC. Protein: CASSLHLPLQGQFF.

The chain combines TRBV29-1 with TRBJ2-7, with D tentatively TRBD1 (6 bases). This CDR3 has 12 residues. From germline, CDR1 is SQVTM and CDR2 ANQGSEA. V shed 5 bases and J shed 1 base, with 9 bases lying between them. In DNA, the CDR3 is TGCAGCGTTCCGGGACAATCCTACGAGCAGTACTTC. Amino acids: CSVPGQSYEQYF.

The chain carries TRBV7-9 and TRBJ1-1; no definite D call. CDR1 SEHNR and CDR2 FQNEAQ come from the germline V gene (reference sequence). This CDR3 is built from 13 residues. Deletions cut 2 bases from V and 3 bases from J, with 7 bases between. The CDR3 sequence: CASSLQRDTEAFF. In DNA, the CDR3 is TGTGCCAGCAGCTTACAGCGGGACACTGAAGCTTTCTTT. Drawing the rest from reference TRBV7-9 and TRBJ1-1, the complete variable domain is DTGVSQNPRHKITKRGQNVTFRCDPISEHNRLYWYRQTLGQGPEFLTYFQNEAQLEKSRLLSDRFSAERPKGSFSTLEIQRTEQGDSAMYLCASSLQRDTEAFFGQGTRLTVV.

The chain carries TRBV28 and TRBJ2-7, with 9 bases identical to TRBD2. This CDR3 is built from 15 residues. The trim removed 6 bases at V and 1 base at J, leaving 7 bases unmatched. Germline loops: CDR1 MDHEN, CDR2 SYDVKM. CDR3 sequence reads: CASRRSTSGSYEQYF. CDR3 coding DNA: TGTGCCAGCAGACGGTCGACTAGCGGATCCTACGAGCAGTACTTC. The variable domain in full, with the rest retrieved from reference TRBV28 and TRBJ2-7, is DVKVTQSSRYLVKRTGEKVFLECVQDMDHENMFWYRQDPGLGLRLIYFSYDVKMKEKGDIPEGYSVSREKKERFSLILESASTNQTSMYLCASRRSTSGSYEQYFGPGTRLTVT.

V and J are TRBV6-1 and TRBJ2-1; 11 bases fit TRBD2. CDR1 and CDR2 (germline): MNHNS, SASEGT. There are 15 residues in the CDR3. V lost 3 bases and J lost 6; bases outside the gene matches: 4. The CDR3 is CASSDPTSGINEQFF. In DNA form, the CDR3 reads TGTGCCAGCAGTGACCCGACTAGCGGGATCAATGAGCAGTTCTTC.

The chain recombines TRBV28 with TRBJ2-1; D perhaps matches TRBD2 (6 bases). The germline V gene encodes CDR1 MDHEN and CDR2 SYDVKM. The CDR3 is made up of 16 amino acids. Deletions cut 0 bases from V and 5 bases from J, with 14 bases between. The CDR3 DNA reads as TGTGCCAGCAGTTTATGGGGCCGGGGGAGGAACAATGAGCAGTTCTTC. It is translated as CASSLWGRGRNNEQFF.

The chain uses TRBV30 and TRBJ1-1, with TRBD1 matching over 9 bases. The CDR3 is made up of 16 amino acids. Germline V gene lookup returns CDR1 GTSNPN and CDR2 SVGIG (reference sequence). Germline trimming cut 2 bases from V and 4 bases from J; bases unmatched to any gene: 11. CDR3 coding DNA: TGTGCCTGGAGTCCGCGACAGGGGGAGGGTGGCACTGAAGCTTTCTTT. It codes for CAWSPRQGEGGTEAFF.

The chain carries TRBV10-2 and TRBJ2-3; tentatively, D is TRBD2 (6 bases). V gave up 10 bases and J gave up 2 bases, with 13 bases separating them. The V gene's germline CDR1 is WSHSY and CDR2 SAAADI. The CDR3 consists of 13 residues. In DNA, the CDR3 is TGCGCCATCCGGGGGTTCCCCACAGATACGCAGTATTTT. It codes for CAIRGFPTDTQYF.

J is TRBJ2-5 and V is TRBV7-6; no firm D call. Trimming pared 1 base from V and 0 bases from J, leaving 3 bases between. Germline loops: CDR1 SGHVS, CDR2 FNYEAQ. The CDR3 runs 13 residues. CDR3 bases: TGTGCCAGCAGCTTAGGTAACCAAGAGACCCAGTACTTC. Encoded protein: CASSLGNQETQYF.

The CDR3 loop reads CASRPSPSGYEQYF. The CDR3 DNA is TGTGCCAGCAGGCCCAGCCCCTCGGGCTACGAGCAGTACTTC. V usage is TRBV2 and J usage is TRBJ2-5; D call uncertain. The J call is doubtful: the DNA matches TRBJ2-7 better. The germline V gene encodes CDR1 SNHLY and CDR2 FYNNEI. This CDR3 has 14 amino acids.

In regard to this clone: A junction boundary mismatches the germline segment, possibly from a read error. The chain employs TRBV28 and TRBJ2-3; D unresolved. CDR3 size: 13 residues. In germline, CDR1 is MDHEN, CDR2 SYDVKM. DNA of the CDR3: TGTGCCAGCATTTTAAGGCTCTCAGATACGCAGTATTTT. Its translation is CASILRLSDTQYF.

J is TRBJ2-1 and V is TRBV7-9, with 10 bases fitting TRBD1. Unmatched junction bases numbered 17, after V lost 7 bases and J lost 8 bases. From germline, CDR1 is SEHNR and CDR2 FQNEAQ (reference sequence). This CDR3 is 17 amino acids long. The CDR3 protein is CASNPPPVDRGYYEQFF. Written as DNA, the CDR3 is TGTGCCAGCAACCCTCCCCCCGTGGACAGGGGGTACTATGAGCAGTTCTTC.

V and J are TRBV7-2 and TRBJ2-3, with 8 bases aligning to TRBD1. Germline CDR1 SGHTA, CDR2 FQGNSA. The V and J ends lost 3 bases and 6 bases, in that order; junction bases with no gene match: 11. CDR3 size: 16 residues. CDR3 DNA sequence: TGTGCCAGCAGCTTTCCTGGACAGGGACCGCAGGATACGCAGTATTTT. Protein product: CASSFPGQGPQDTQYF. Together with reference TRBV7-2 and TRBJ2-3, the CDR3 gives the full variable domain: GAGVSQSPSNKVTEKGKDVELRCDPISGHTALYWYRQSLGQGLEFLIYFQGNSAPDKSGLPSDRFSAERTGGSVSTLTIQRTQQEDSAVYLCASSFPGQGPQDTQYFGPGTRLTVL.